These 5 T cell receptor beta chains were all obtained from the same sample, sequenced in a study of T cell changes during pregnancy in multiple sclerosis. Profiling relied on immunoSEQ multiplex PCR, and the TCRdb table lists in-frame clones only, not all of them. The table includes about 71,000 clones, about 92% detected once. Sequenced here: peripheral blood, sampled in the third trimester of pregnancy. All receptors come from a female donor with multiple sclerosis, enrolled in a pregnancy study.

The rearrangement links TRBV6-4 to TRBJ2-1; a possible D gene is TRBD2 (6 bases). Germline V gene lookup returns CDR1 MRHNA and CDR2 SNTAGT. This CDR3 contains 16 residues. The germline V and J ends were trimmed by 6 bases and 6 bases, with 21 bases remaining between them. The CDR3 is CASSHPGLTSINEQFF. In DNA form, the CDR3 reads TGTGCCAGCAGCCATCCGGGACTTACTTCTATCAATGAGCAGTTCTTC.

This chain uses TRBV19 with TRBJ2-1; 7 bases are a match to TRBD2. This CDR3 has 16 residues. Germline trimming cut 6 bases from V and 1 base from J; bases unmatched to any gene: 9. Per germline, CDR1 LNHDA and CDR2 SQIVND (reference sequence). The CDR3 protein is CASRAGSGESYNEQFF. CDR3 DNA: TGTGCCAGTAGGGCGGGGAGCGGGGAATCCTACAATGAGCAGTTCTTC.

This chain uses TRBV2 with TRBJ2-7; a possible D gene is TRBD2 (5 bases). Germline V gives CDR1 SNHLY, CDR2 FYNNEI. The CDR3 is made up of 12 amino acids. V was pared by 4 bases and J by 4 bases, with 8 bases between. As DNA, the CDR3 is TGTGCCAGCAGTGTAGGAGGATACGAGCAGTACTTC. Amino acids: CASSVGGYEQYF.

The chain uses TRBV21-1 and TRBJ1-5; the D call TRBD1 from the table was never checked on the DNA. TRBV21-1 is marked as a pseudogene. The CDR3 loop spans 19 amino acids. The CDR3 nucleotides are TGTGCCAGCAGCAAAGTCCGAACGACAGGGGCGAAATATTTCTCGCCCCAGCATTTT. Translated: CASSKVRTTGAKYFSPQHF.

The rearrangement joins TRBV6-5 to TRBJ2-7; 9 nucleotides agree with TRBD2. Germline loops: CDR1 MNHEY, CDR2 SVGAGI. The CDR3 covers 15 residues. J was trimmed by 4 bases and V by 1 base; bases with no gene match: 5. CDR3 nucleotides: TGTGCCAGCAGTTACTTGCCTAGCGGGACTTACGAGCAGTACTTC. This codes for CASSYLPSGTYEQYF.